This T cell receptor (beta chain) originates from a study of cytomegalovirus exposure and HLA in healthy donors (dated 2017 in TCRdb). At the level of the whole study: An earlier analysis of approximately 550 of the donors reported more than 250 Gb of sequence data and 120 million or so unique TCR beta sequences from about 179 million T cells. Approximately 300 gigabases of sequencing data and approximately 92 million unique TCR sequences made up an early release that covered fewer than 650 HLA-typed donors. The genetic ancestry cluster associated with self-reported Caucasian donors included 70% to 85% of the roughly 390 genotyped donors. The study aimed to test whether cataloging public T cell receptors could reveal signatures of past pathogen exposure. The study used immunosequencing to profile the T cell repertoires of approximately 650 subjects and linked those repertoires to cytomegalovirus serostatus. In addition to the first cohort of several hundred subjects, a separate validation cohort of 120 different subjects was used. High-throughput TCR immunosequencing, statistical association of individual TCRs with disease status, and machine learning were combined to predict cytomegalovirus infection status. A later analysis re-analyzed previously published TCR beta repertoires from 666 donors and added high-resolution HLA genotyping to study TCR occurrence patterns. In the later analysis, no new phenotypic data were used to find candidate immune exposures; instead, reliance was placed on TCR beta sequences and their occurrence across donors. In an earlier analysis of a few hundred of the donors, high-throughput TCR beta sequencing was used to judge whether each TCR beta V gene segment behaved as functional or pseudogenic. Donor age, sex, ethnicity and CMV serostatus were collected together with the repertoire data. A later genetic analysis took genome-wide SNP genotypes for about 55% of the 666 donors and used that subset as a discovery cohort. All discovery cohort repertoires had been generated on a single sequencing platform. Class I and class II HLA loci were covered by the typing at four-digit resolution. The number of typed donors differed by locus: about 620-640 for A, B, C, DRB1 and DQB1; approximately 540 for DQA1; around 580 for DPA1; and 450 to 480 for DPB1. Several DR-DQ haplotypes were treated as single units for association and clustering because of strong linkage in the cohort. Across some 400 genotyped donors of the cohort, an average of 235,054 unique TCR beta nucleotide sequences per donor were sequenced, and roughly 20% of those sequences were non-productive.

V is reduced by 0 bases and J by 4 bases, leaving a spacing of 11 bases between them. CDR1 and CDR2, per the germline V gene, are LGHNA and YSLEER. From cysteine to phenylalanine, the CDR3 is 15 amino acids long. The DNA shown is the 45-base CDR3, in frame from base 1. The cohort consisted of hundreds of healthy bone marrow donors. All cohort members were sampled while nominally healthy, although unrecorded immune exposures were likely present. The donor was CMV seronegative and belonged to the group of around 350 seronegative cohort members. Every donor gave a peripheral blood sample, and the peripheral blood mononuclear cells from that sample were used for TCR beta sequencing. Genomic DNA was extracted from the blood cell samples with the Qiagen DNeasy Blood Extraction Kit. About this clone: The antigen it recognizes is unknown. No much larger clone exists at a distance of one base, and base qualities are not known.

General conclusions and limits of the study: Compared with equally common non-associated chains, HLA-associated TCR beta chains in a later analysis were more clonally expanded and had lower generation probabilities. Compared with the approximately 600-donor mean, donors in an Asian-associated ancestry cluster had fewer N-insertions in productive TCRs, according to a later genetic analysis. Some IMGT-functional V segments, including TRBV6-2 and TRBV6-3, could not be distinguished by the 87-base-pair reads and were therefore excluded. A group of highly shared sequence variants was considered likely to be a technical artifact of the sequencing pipeline. According to a later analysis, most CMV-associated TCR beta chains appeared to be HLA-restricted, and the HLA associations seemed to be driven largely by CMV exposure. CMV serostatus was the only immune exposure information available for the cohort. It was suggested by the authors that the approach could potentially be generalized to other disease states and immunological phenotypes. At a false discovery rate of 0.05, a later analysis linked about 16,000 TCR beta sequences to specific HLA alleles. In a later analysis, TCR association rates were found to vary across HLA loci, with the most associated TCRs seen for DRB1 alleles and the fewest for HLA-C alleles. Across donors, most TCR sequences were observed very rarely, whereas some public TCRs were present in many individuals. Linkage disequilibrium might explain the correlated functional status among segregating V segments, but an unknown experimental factor could not be excluded. In vitro tests confirmed that a few of the cytomegalovirus-associated TCR beta chains recognize cytomegalovirus antigens. The presence/absence analyses assumed that sequencing depth was roughly uniform across donors, and that assumption may not be true. The study listed around 160 TCR beta chains as associated with cytomegalovirus. Several of the top co-occurrence clusters appeared to be linked to parvovirus B19, influenza, CMV and Epstein-Barr virus, according to a later analysis. In both the original and validation cohorts, the classifier was reported to diagnose cytomegalovirus status with high specificity and sensitivity. A further reported finding was that TCR beta sequences accurately predicted the HLA-A and HLA-B alleles for most subjects in the first cohort. An association between a missense DCLRE1C variant and V-gene and J-gene trimming of TCR beta chains was found in a later genetic analysis and replicated in an independent cohort. An earlier analysis of approximately 540 of the donors showed that most TCR beta V segments appeared in productive rearrangements either about 87% or about 30% of the time, which broadly matched IMGT annotations. In this cohort, only TCR beta chains were sequenced, and detectable features were limited by the absence of alpha or paired-chain data. Because HLA typing was unavailable for some donors at each locus, only the typed subset was used in association tests. Because counts were too low, roughly 17 rarely observed V segments, including chromosome 9 orphons, were left out of the earlier analysis of some 640 of the donors. When HLA alleles, especially DR and DQ, strongly co-occurred, TCR associations were difficult to assign to individual alleles.

Library preparation used the immunoSEQ multiplex PCR assay. A mixture of 60 forward primers for TCR Vbeta segments and 13 reverse primers for TCR Jbeta segments was used in the multiplex PCR. A multiplex PCR assay on genomic DNA amplified the CDR3 region of rearranged TCR beta genes. Amplified TCR beta libraries were sequenced as 87-base-pair reads on the Illumina HiSeq System. From the authors' description of their analysis: A later analysis tallied 75 million to 95 million unique TCR beta chains across the roughly 610 repertoires, and some 12 million of those chains were shared by two or more donors. Raw reads were error-corrected and collapsed into unique sequences by a nearest-neighbor algorithm in which closely related sequences were merged to remove PCR and sequencing errors. CDR3 sequences were aligned to IMGT reference sequences to assign V, D and J gene segments. For a sequence to be retained, a match of at least six nucleotides to both a V gene segment and a J gene segment was required. Rearrangements were classified as productive when the CDR3 lacked stop codons and remained in frame with V and J, and all other rearrangements were classified as non-productive. Following IMGT convention, CDR3 was defined as the stretch from the second conserved V-encoded cysteine to the conserved J-encoded phenylalanine. In an earlier analysis of 587 of the donors, sequences lacking an unambiguous match to a single V gene segment were excluded. In an earlier analysis of approximately 590 of the donors, V segments were called functional above 56.7% productive rearrangements and were called segregating when the between-donor standard deviation exceeded 5%. A statistical classification framework was built for diagnosing cytomegalovirus status from the catalog of TCR beta chain sequences. V and J gene assignment, in a later analysis, came from comparing TCR nucleotide sequences with IMGT/GENE-DB human TR gene sequences. Using the TCRdist pipeline, a later analysis assigned CDR3 sequences along with most-parsimonious VDJ recombination scenarios. In a later analysis, each TCR beta chain was defined by its CDR3 amino acid sequence together with its V-gene family, and reads without a unique V-gene family were excluded. To address suspected cross-contamination and a sequencing artifact, a later analysis removed a few hundred highly shared, low-generation-probability nucleotide sequences. For each public chain, a later analysis derived a clonal expansion index from normalized ranks of inferred template counts within each repertoire. A later analysis computed generation probabilities with a VDJ recombination model fitted to out-of-frame rearrangements, and checked the results against IGoR. Hypergeometric tests were used in a later analysis to score TCR-TCR, TCR-HLA and TCR-CMV co-occurrence, with a repertoire-size bias correction applied to the TCR pairs. In a later analysis, false discovery rates were estimated by permuting HLA or CMV assignments 20 times. In a later analysis, co-occurring TCRs were grouped with DBSCAN, and TCRdist sequence similarity was added when clustering was performed within HLA-allele-positive subsets. Repertoires with fewer than 30,000 or more than 120,000 public chains were left out of co-occurrence clustering, as were four to six repertoires with anomalous nucleotide sharing. The table was pulled from immuneACCESS by TCRdb, which kept in-frame rearrangements only. Such tables lose some clones; where checked, under half of the loss comes from unresolved V genes, and the rest has no known cause. Clonal size and the V and J genes are those of that table, whereas D and trimming came from the DNA. The sample table contains 120,000 to 150,000 clones; only one count was recorded for under 80% of them. 2.5% to 3.5% of the sample comes from the top ten.

This TCR came from a male donor in good health and CMV-seronegative. This chain is built from TRBV4-3 and TRBJ2-3; the D segment could be TRBD2, given 6 matching bases. Sequenced material: PBMCs. The CDR3 has the sequence CASSQDGVAADTQYF. The sequenced DNA is TGCGCCAGCAGCCAAGATGGAGTAGCGGCAGATACGCAGTATTTT.